The 31 T cell receptor beta chains given below trace back to one sample, sequenced in a study of OX40 agonist ivuxolimab in advanced cancers. Profiling relied on immunoSEQ multiplex PCR, and the TCRdb table lists in-frame clones only, not all of them. This sample carries tens of thousands of clones, 80% to 85% of them seen once, and the ten largest clones take 2.5% to 3.5%. The sample consisted of CD4+ or CD8+ T cells sorted from blood, taken in a trial of the OX40 agonist ivuxolimab. Every receptor here comes from an adult with an advanced solid tumor such as melanoma, head and neck, liver or kidney cancer.

The chain combines TRBV6-5 with TRBJ1-2; 7 bases fit TRBD1. Germline CDR1 MNHEY, CDR2 SVGAGI. The V gene end was trimmed by 6 bases and the J gene end by 8 bases; junction bases not matched to a gene: 15. The CDR3 has 15 residues. The CDR3 loop is CASRETPGTAWGYTF. DNA for the CDR3: TGTGCCAGCAGAGAGACTCCCGGGACAGCGTGGGGCTACACCTTC.

This rearrangement joins TRBV6-6 to TRBJ1-1; D is ambiguous. V lost 4 bases, J lost 0 bases, and 9 bases lay in between. Germline V gives CDR1 MNHNY, CDR2 SVGAGI (reference sequence). CDR3 length: 14 amino acids. For the CDR3, the DNA is TGTGCCAGCAGTTCCGACGGCTTGAACACTGAAGCTTTCTTT. Translation: CASSSDGLNTEAFF.

The CDR3 reads CASSQDTGGDQPQHF. CDR3 nucleotides: TGTGCCAGCAGCCAAGACACAGGGGGGGATCAGCCCCAGCATTTT. The chain joins TRBV4-2 to TRBJ1-5; 8 nucleotides agree with TRBD1. The V gene's germline CDR1 is LGHNA and CDR2 YNFKEQ. Trimming took 0 bases from V and 5 from J; bases not matched to a gene: 3. This CDR3 is 15 amino acids long.

The chain is built from TRBV18 and TRBJ1-1; tentatively, D is TRBD1 (6 bases). The V gene's germline CDR1 is KGHSH and CDR2 LQKENI. The CDR3 contains 14 residues. Trimming stripped 2 bases from V and 3 bases from J, with 10 bases between. The CDR3 sequence: CASSPKPGDTEAFF. CDR3 bases: TGTGCCAGCTCACCAAAGCCAGGGGACACTGAAGCTTTCTTT.

This rearrangement joins TRBV27 to TRBJ2-1; TRBD2 agrees at 8 bases. Germline CDR1 reads MNHEY; CDR2 reads SMNVEV (reference sequence). The CDR3 is made up of 17 amino acids. J gave up 7 bases and V 0 bases, and 11 bases lay outside the gene matches. CDR3 residues: CASSLSLAAGTRNEQFF. The DNA of the CDR3 is TGTGCCAGCAGTTTATCGTTGGCAGCCGGGACTAGAAATGAGCAGTTCTTC.

V gene TRBV4-3 combines with J gene TRBJ2-2; D might be TRBD2 (7 bases). From germline, CDR1 is LGHNA and CDR2 YSLEER. Trimming took off 7 bases at V and 0 bases at J, with 15 bases between the two ends. The CDR3 sequence is 16 residues long. The CDR3 DNA reads TGCGCCAGCAACCGGGGGGCAGGAACGAACACCGGGGAGCTGTTTTTT. The encoded protein is CASNRGAGTNTGELFF.

The V call is TRBV2, the J call TRBJ1-1; D perhaps matches TRBD1 (6 bases). Germline V gene data show CDR1 as SNHLY and CDR2 as FYNNEI. The ends were cut back, 4 bases at V and 2 bases at J, with 11 bases in the middle. The CDR3 is made up of 14 amino acids. This chain's CDR3 is CASSASQGNTEAFF. For the CDR3, the DNA is TGTGCCAGCAGTGCGTCACAGGGAAACACTGAAGCTTTCTTT.

This clone was detected only once. The chain recombines TRBV11-2 with TRBJ1-1, with D perhaps matching TRBD1 (6 bases). Germline V gives CDR1 SGHAT, CDR2 FQNNGV. The germline V and J ends were trimmed by 2 bases and 0 bases, with 19 bases remaining between them. This CDR3 spans 18 amino acids. DNA for the CDR3: TGTGCCAGCAGCTTACCGATTGGGGGGCGTGGGATGAACACTGAAGCTTTCTTT. It specifies CASSLPIGGRGMNTEAFF.

V and J are TRBV6-1 and TRBJ2-1, with 10 bases fitting TRBD1. V was clipped by 7 bases and J by 7 bases; unmatched bases: 7. From germline, CDR1 is MNHNS and CDR2 SASEGT. The CDR3 consists of 14 residues. CDR3 DNA sequence: TGTGCCAGCATACCGGGACAGGGGTGGAATGAGCAGTTCTTC. Translated, it gives CASIPGQGWNEQFF.

This clone occurred once. The rearrangement uses TRBV9 and TRBJ2-5; no definite D call. This CDR3 spans 14 amino acids. V lost 0 bases to trimming and J lost 5 bases, with 11 bases between them. Germline CDR1 SGDLS, CDR2 YYNGEE. The CDR3 nucleotides read TGTGCCAGCAGCGTAGGTTCAGGCTGGGAGACCCAGTACTTC. Its translation is CASSVGSGWETQYF.

The chain employs TRBV5-4 and TRBJ1-4; no clear D. The CDR3 consists of 15 residues. Germline V gives CDR1 SGHNT, CDR2 YYREEE (reference sequence). With 0 bases removed from V and 7 bases from J, the gap between germline ends came to 13 bases. The chain's CDR3 is CASSLGGMGFEKLFF. The CDR3 DNA reads TGTGCCAGCAGCTTGGGCGGTATGGGATTTGAAAAACTGTTTTTT.

V usage is TRBV19 and J usage is TRBJ2-3, with a tentative D call TRBD2 (5 bases). This CDR3 has 14 residues. V gave up 7 bases and J gave up 6 bases, with 17 bases separating them. Looked up from germline, CDR1 is LNHDA and CDR2 is SQIVND (reference sequence). The CDR3 loop reads CASTRLYSKDTQYF. The CDR3 DNA sequence: TGTGCCAGTACCCGACTATACTCTAAGGATACGCAGTATTTT.

The rearrangement links TRBV9 to TRBJ2-2, with 8 bases aligning to TRBD1. The V gene's germline CDR1 is SGDLS and CDR2 YYNGEE. This CDR3 is 16 amino acids long. The V gene end was trimmed by 2 bases and the J gene end by 0 bases; junction bases not matched to a gene: 3. CDR3 nucleotide sequence: TGTGCCAGCAGCGTTTCGGACAGGGCGAACACCGGGGAGCTGTTTTTT. Translating gives CASSVSDRANTGELFF.

V gene TRBV21-1 combines with J gene TRBJ2-5; TRBD2 is the table's D call and was not checked against the DNA. TRBV21-1 is noted as a pseudogene. The CDR3 sequence is 15 residues long. The CDR3 sequence is CASSKGLAGQETQYF. The DNA for the CDR3 is TGTGCCAGCAGCAAAGGACTAGCGGGCCAAGAGACCCAGTACTTC.

The chain links TRBV19 to TRBJ1-3; D is undetermined. The germline V gene encodes CDR1 LNHDA and CDR2 SQIVND (reference sequence). The CDR3 contains 13 residues. V lost 5 bases to trimming and J lost 0 bases, with 5 bases between them. This CDR3 reads CASSSRSGNTIYF. CDR3 DNA: TGTGCCAGTAGTTCGCGCTCTGGAAACACCATATATTTT. The full variable domain, its missing parts supplied by reference TRBV19 and TRBJ1-3, is DGGITQSPKYLFRKEGQNVTLSCEQNLNHDAMYWYRQDPGQGLRLIYYSQIVNDFQKGDIAEGYSVSREKKESFPLTVTSAQKNPTAFYLCASSSRSGNTIYFGEGSWLTVV.

This clone was counted only a few times. The genes are TRBV10-3 and TRBJ1-2; TRBD1 agrees at 7 bases. The germline V gene has CDR1 ENHRY and CDR2 SYGVKD. V lost 6 bases to trimming and J lost 5 bases; unmatched junction nucleotides: 12. The CDR3 runs 15 residues. As DNA, the CDR3 is TGTGCCATCAGCCCCGGGACAGACTTCGGGTATGGCTACACCTTC. Translation gives CAISPGTDFGYGYTF.

This clone is categorized as medium-sized. The chain combines TRBV21-1 with TRBJ1-2. TRBV21-1 has pseudogene status. The CDR3 covers 17 residues. CDR3 residues: CASSPRGGKGSNYGYTF. DNA for the CDR3: TGTGCCAGCAGCCCCCGCGGAGGCAAAGGGTCAAACTATGGCTACACCTTC.

The table lists this clone with a few counts. The gene calls are TRBV11-3 and TRBJ2-5; D is perhaps TRBD1 (8 bases). CDR1 is SGHNT and CDR2 is YENEEA in the germline V gene. Between the trimmed V and J ends, which lost 5 bases and 4 bases, there was a span of 20 bases. The CDR3 spans 16 residues. CDR3 loop: CASSNAQGGGRETQYF. The CDR3 DNA follows: TGTGCCAGCAGCAACGCACAGGGGGGGGGACGAGAGACCCAGTACTTC.

The chain employs TRBV20-1 and TRBJ2-3; D is ambiguous. V was clipped by 6 bases and J by 2 bases, with 6 bases between them. The CDR3 length is 11 residues. Germline CDR1 is DFQATT and CDR2 is SNEGSKA (reference sequence). As DNA, the CDR3 is TGCAGTGCAATCCACACAGATACGCAGTATTTT. Its protein is CSAIHTDTQYF.

This chain links TRBV11-1 with TRBJ1-2; tentative D call: TRBD1 (5 bases). The germline gives CDR1 SGHAT, CDR2 FQDESV (reference sequence). Trimming took off 1 base at V and 6 bases at J, with 15 bases between the two ends. This CDR3 is built from 15 residues. Written as DNA, the CDR3 is TGTGCCAGCAGCTTAGATGGGGCAGGGTCTCATGGCTACACCTTC. Protein product: CASSLDGAGSHGYTF.

This sequence joins TRBV5-4 and TRBJ1-2, with TRBD1 as a possible D gene (5 bases). CDR3 length: 15 residues. Per the germline V gene, CDR1 is SGHNT and CDR2 is YYREEE (reference sequence). V was cut by 0 bases and J by 8 bases, with 17 bases left in between. The CDR3 loop reads CASSLDRGLSNGYTF. For the CDR3, the DNA is TGTGCCAGCAGCTTGGATCGGGGCCTAAGCAACGGCTACACCTTC.

V usage is TRBV9 and J usage is TRBJ1-6; D unresolved. The germline V gene has CDR1 SGDLS and CDR2 YYNGEE. CDR3 length: 14 amino acids. Trimming pared 0 bases from V and 5 bases from J, leaving 6 bases between. The CDR3 coding sequence is TGTGCCAGCAGCGTAGAATCCGATAATTCACCCCTCCACTTT. Amino acids: CASSVESDNSPLHF. Filled out from reference TRBV9 and TRBJ1-6, the complete variable domain reads DSGVTQTPKHLITATGQRVTLRCSPRSGDLSVYWYQQSLDQGLQFLIQYYNGEERAKGNILERFSAQQFPDLHSELNLSSLELGDSALYFCASSVESDNSPLHFGNGTRLTVT.

The chain links TRBV11-2 to TRBJ2-3; 13 nucleotides line up with TRBD2. Germline lookup yields CDR1 SGHAT and CDR2 FQNNGV. The CDR3 covers 15 residues. V shed 5 bases and J 9 bases; nucleotides not matched to a gene: 8. The CDR3 loop reads CASSPPGLAGQTQYF. CDR3 DNA: TGTGCCAGCAGCCCACCGGGACTAGCGGGGCAAACGCAGTATTTT.

The CDR3 region is CASSHSAGGGYTF. The DNA of the CDR3 is TGCGCCAGCAGCCACTCAGCGGGGGGGGGCTACACCTTC. The V call is TRBV4-3, the J call TRBJ1-2; possible D gene TRBD1, 5 bases. The germline V gene encodes CDR1 LGHNA and CDR2 YSLEER. This CDR3 is 13 amino acids long. V was cut by 3 bases and J by 8 bases, with 13 bases left in between.

The V call is TRBV6-1, the J call TRBJ1-1; D ambiguous. Germline V lookup: CDR1 MNHNS, CDR2 SASEGT. Trimming shortened V by 6 bases and J by 1 base, and 6 bases separated the two germline ends. The CDR3 contains 12 residues. The CDR3 reads CASRTTNTEAFF. The CDR3 DNA reads TGTGCCAGCAGGACTACGAACACTGAAGCTTTCTTT.

The chain is built from TRBV6-5 and TRBJ2-2, with unresolved D. Trimming cost V 2 bases and J 3 bases, with 4 bases left between them. This CDR3 contains 13 residues. Germline CDR1 and CDR2: MNHEY and SVGAGI. This chain's CDR3 is CASSYVDTGELFF. CDR3 bases: TGTGCCAGCAGTTACGTCGACACCGGGGAGCTGTTTTTT.

This chain joins TRBV7-2 and TRBJ2-7; D is perhaps TRBD1 (6 bases). The germline V and J ends were trimmed by 1 base and 3 bases, with 10 bases remaining between them. The CDR3 covers 14 residues. From germline, CDR1 is SGHTA and CDR2 FQGNSA. The CDR3 DNA follows: TGTGCCAGCAGCTTAGAAAAAGGGGGCTACGAGCAGTACTTC. This translates into CASSLEKGGYEQYF.

This chain connects TRBV27 to TRBJ2-7; the D gene could be TRBD1 or TRBD2 (5 bases each). Germline lookup yields CDR1 MNHEY and CDR2 SMNVEV (reference sequence). The CDR3 contains 14 residues. Trimming cost V 6 bases and J 4 bases, with 16 bases left between them. The CDR3 DNA is TGTGCCAGCAGCGGGGCACTGCCCCGATACGAGCAGTACTTC. Protein sequence: CASSGALPRYEQYF.

The chain recombines TRBV10-1 with TRBJ1-3; D remains ambiguous. This CDR3 is 14 amino acids long. V was pared by 2 bases and J by 4 bases, with 9 bases between. Germline assignment: CDR1 WNHNN and CDR2 SYGVQD (reference sequence). The CDR3: CASSEEPGGNTIYF. The CDR3, as DNA: TGCGCCAGCAGTGAGGAACCGGGGGGAAACACCATATATTTT.

This clone is classed as medium-sized. V gene TRBV7-2 combines with J gene TRBJ1-5, with D perhaps TRBD1 (5 bases). Germline assignment: CDR1 SGHTA and CDR2 FQGNSA. The length of the CDR3 is 15 residues. V was shortened by 1 base and J by 3 bases, with 10 bases between the two germline ends. The CDR3 reads CASSLERGLNQPQHF. Written as DNA, the CDR3 is TGTGCCAGCAGCTTAGAGAGGGGACTCAATCAGCCCCAGCATTTT.

The chain uses TRBV5-1 and TRBJ2-1, with 14 bases lining up with TRBD2. This CDR3 comprises 17 residues. V shed 0 bases, J shed 6 bases, and the junction held 5 bases outside the gene matches. Germline lookup yields CDR1 SGHRS and CDR2 YFSETQ. The CDR3 DNA reads TGCGCCAGCAGCTTGGCCTGGACTAGCGGGGGGAGCAATGAGCAGTTCTTC. Its protein product is CASSLAWTSGGSNEQFF.